Listed below are T cell receptor beta chains from one sample, sequenced in a study of blood T cell repertoires in COVID-19. Here immunoSEQ multiplex PCR was the method, and the copy in TCRdb shows in-frame clones only, minus some. The profile shows hundreds of thousands of clones, approximately 86% of them singletons. The sequencing input was PBMCs or T cells enriched from blood (not recorded which). The origin of the receptors is a woman aged 50 to 60 who had recovered from COVID-19. The CDR3 runs from the conserved cysteine through the conserved F or W. Part of the rows lack a size; the others show once, few, many or a class for expanded clones.

clone size,V gene,J gene,CDR3 protein
-,TRBV12-1,TRBJ2-7,CASSFLLSTYEQYF
-,TRBV19,TRBJ2-2,CASSIVIGELFF
-,TRBV29-1,-,CSVGRGNTYEQYF
-,TRBV5-4,TRBJ2-3,CASRPGLSTDTQYF
-,TRBV3-1/TRBV3-2,TRBJ2-2,CASSQVSGAGGTGELFF
-,TRBV3-1/TRBV3-2,TRBJ2-7,CASSQGGGGEQYF
-,TRBV5-8,TRBJ2-5,CASSIGGGEVETQYF
-,TRBV28,TRBJ1-5,CASSLGVGGLNNQPQHF
-,TRBV9,TRBJ2-2,CASSRLAGTNTGELFF
-,TRBV21-1,TRBJ1-1,CASSSSPRVQGRNTEAFF
once,TRBV30,TRBJ1-5,CAWSDQGVGQPQHF
once,TRBV3-1/TRBV3-2,TRBJ2-7,CASSQGLTGRNEQYF
once,TRBV7-9,TRBJ1-2,CASSLFQGFGGYTF
once,TRBV7-8,TRBJ1-5,CASSLGGQYETQDQPQHF